This T cell receptor beta chain originates from a study of T-cell memory formation after mild COVID-19. TCRdb reprocessed the 5' RACE reads via MiXCR and lists one record per CDR3 protein. The sample gives 260,000 or so distinct CDR3 sequences, roughly 17% of which show up once; around 21% is in the top ten. The CDR3 has 15 residues. Germline V gene lookup returns CDR1 SGHTA and CDR2 FQGNSA. Trimming removed 4 bases at V and 10 bases at J, with 22 bases between. This clonotype was obtained from a man between 18 and 35 years old who had mild COVID-19 (a few samples of this study predate the infection). Cell type and time point are not known. The rearrangement joins TRBV7-2 to TRBJ1-1, with TRBD1 as a possible D gene (5 bases). Material for sequencing was PBMCs or a T cell subset sorted from them (not recorded which). CDR3 sequence: CASSSRVWGGEGAFF. The CDR3 bases are TGTGCCAGCAGCTCTAGAGTATGGGGCGGGGAAGGAGCTTTCTTT.